This T cell receptor beta chain was sequenced in a study of T cells in Graves' hyperthyroidism and ophthalmopathy (dated by TCRdb to the late 2010s). Regarding the research as a whole: Peripheral blood samples were taken at initial diagnosis, before any treatment was given. TCR V-J signatures able to tell the groups apart were searched for in a discovery cohort of 95 or so patients, of whom fewer than 45 had Graves' ophthalmopathy and roughly 59 had stable Graves' hyperthyroidism. An independent validation cohort of around 20 hyperthyroidism patients and 17 patients who later progressed to ophthalmopathy tested prospective prediction of ophthalmopathy. For training and testing, the roughly 93 patients in the discovery cohort were randomly divided in a 7:3 ratio. In several Graves' hyperthyroidism patients, the study also compared T-cell repertoires from thyroid tissue with T-cell repertoires from blood. Once sampling was done, hyperthyroidism patients were given methimazole at a starting dose of 30 mg daily, whereas ophthalmopathy patients were given high-dose intravenous methylprednisolone. The paper describes TCR Vbeta CDR3 sequencing of more than 120 peripheral blood samples, made up of 43 ophthalmopathy patients, over 70 hyperthyroidism patients and around 17 progressor patients. Summary of the overall study and its limitations: No statistical method was used to fix the sample size in advance, and group allocation was not hidden from the investigators. A model built on a 13 V-J signature distinguished ophthalmopathy from stable hyperthyroidism, reaching 85% to 90% sensitivity and around 82% specificity in cross-validation and 80%/75% in testing. Most expanded thyroid clonotypes (frequency above 0.001) were also found in blood, which suggests that blood repertoires may mirror thyroid immune responses. During validation, the model predicted progression to ophthalmopathy a median of about 5.9 months ahead of onset, with around 71% sensitivity and 72.22% specificity.

This clonotype was seen at least ten times. Its antigen is still unknown. No much larger clonotype is one base removed from it; base qualities were not supplied. Based on the germline V gene, the CDR1 and CDR2 sequences are SGHTA and FQGNSA. Inclusive of the bounding cysteine and phenylalanine, the CDR3 is 14 residues long. CDR3 DNA only is kept here, 42 bases in frame from base 1. Trimming removed 5 bases from V and 7 bases from J; the gene matches leave 8 bases unexplained. A patient counted as having stable Graves' hyperthyroidism if no progression to ophthalmopathy occurred over 18 months of follow-up. Hyperthyroidism patients were aged 18 to 65 years and newly diagnosed, with disease duration of less than 2 months. The study excluded patients with uncontrolled infections, other autoimmune diseases, pregnancy or lactation. Diagnoses were established on the basis of clinical symptoms, serum thyroxine and TRAb, thyroid ultrasound, and orbital computed tomography. Ficoll-Paque density gradient centrifugation was used to isolate PBMCs from approximately 10 ml of fresh peripheral blood. Trizol reagent was used to extract total RNA, and RNA quality was then checked on an Agilent 2100 Bioanalyzer.

TCR beta CDR3 regions were amplified from RNA transcripts. The TCR CDR3 was subjected to a first round of RT-PCR using the HTBI primer set and the Qiagen OneStep RT-PCR kit. The libraries were constructed in a second round of multiplex PCR and then size-selected and purified. Libraries were sequenced paired-end with 100 bp reads on an Illumina HiSeq2000. Concerning the study's data processing: SOAPnuke was used to process the raw data, with reads discarded if the reads contained adapters or uncalled bases, had a mean Phred below 15, or lacked an exact constant-primer or identifier match. High-quality paired reads were merged with COPE v1.2.5, and unique nucleotide sequences were defined as clonotypes. MiTCR v1.1 was used to align clonotypes to the IMGT TRBV, TRBD and TRBJ reference segments. The analysis was restricted to V-J combinations with a frequency above 0.0001, which together covered around 99% of the repertoires. A TCS score was defined as the ratio between F50 (clonal expansion) and ExV (chaos), using BLOSUM62-based TCRdist between CDR3 peptides within each V-J. Welch's t-statistics and random forest reduced several hundred V-J features to 10 to 15, which were used in a naive Bayes classifier (R e1071). TCRdb passed the public sequencing reads through fastp at Q25 and MiXCR, retaining productive beta sequences. Every distinct CDR3 protein forms one entry, paired with its most common genes and DNA. TCRdb assigned the V and J calls; the authors' analysis was not used. This sample holds fewer than 550,000 distinct CDR3 sequences; 15% to 18% were observed only once. The ten largest clones take up roughly 7.4% of the sample.

This sequence uses TRBV7-2 and TRBJ1-5, with 7 middle bases fitting TRBD1. Material for sequencing was blood. The receptor was isolated from a woman between 18 and 30 years old with Graves' hyperthyroidism. At the DNA level, the sequence is TGTGCCAGCAGCACACGACAGGGACGCCAGCCCCAGCATTTT. Translated, it gives CASSTRQGRQPQHF.